These T cell receptor beta chains were read from a single sample in a study of blood T cell repertoires in COVID-19. Using immunoSEQ multiplex PCR, the repertoire was profiled, and TCRdb retains in-frame clones only, with some absent. Of approximately 100,000 clones in the sample, approximately 91% were seen once. Sequenced input: peripheral blood. Source of these receptors: a man between 60 and 75 years old with acute or convalescent COVID-19. CDR3s include the opening cysteine and the closing phenylalanine or tryptophan. The D gene is left open where the match is weak. Clone size is given for some rows only: seen once, a few or many times, or a class if the clone is expanded.

CDR3 DNA,CDR3 protein,D gene,clone size,V gene,J gene
TGTGCCAGCAGTCGTAACCGGGACAGATTTCAAGAGACCCAGTACTTC,CASSRNRDRFQETQYF,TRBD1,.,TRBV11-2,TRBJ2-5
TGTGCCAGCAGCCACCCCCCGGGACAGGGCGGTTTTTTGATAGAGACCCAGTACTTC,CASSHPPGQGGFLIETQYF,TRBD1,.,TRBV28,TRBJ2-5
TGTGCCAGCAGCTTCCAGGACAGGGGGTTCCATAGCACCTTC,CASSFQDRGFHSTF,TRBD1,.,TRBV7-9,TRBJ1-2
TGTGCCAGCAGTTTGGGTCAGGGGGCGGGCGGCTACACCTTC,CASSLGQGAGGYTF,TRBD1,.,TRBV27,TRBJ1-2
TGTGCCAGTAGCGCAGGGGGTCATCAAGAGACCCAGTACTTC,CASSAGGHQETQYF,TRBD1,.,TRBV19,TRBJ2-5
TGTGCCAGCAGGGGCGGGAGGAGATTGTGGGAGACCCAGTACTTC,CASRGGRRLWETQYF,TRBD2,.,TRBV2,TRBJ2-5
TGTGCCAGCAGCTTGGCAAGACAGGGTGGGAACACCGGGGAGCTGTTTTTT,CASSLARQGGNTGELFF,TRBD1,.,TRBV5-4,TRBJ2-2
TGTGCCACCAGTGACCGCGGGAATATCCACAATGAGCAGTTCTTC,CATSDRGNIHNEQFF,.,.,TRBV24-1,TRBJ2-1
TGTGCCAGCAGTCCGGACAGAAATGGCTACACCTTC,CASSPDRNGYTF,.,.,TRBV12-3/TRBV12-4,TRBJ1-2
TGTGCCAGCAGTTACTACAGGAACTATGGCTACACCTTC,CASSYYRNYGYTF,.,.,TRBV6-5,TRBJ1-2
TGTGCCAGCTCACCGCAACAGGGGGAGACCCAGTACTTC,CASSPQQGETQYF,TRBD1,.,TRBV18,TRBJ2-5
TGCGCCAGCAGCTCGGACAGGGCTAATTCACCCCTCCACTTT,CASSSDRANSPLHF,TRBD1,.,TRBV5-1,TRBJ1-6
TGTGCCAGCAGTTACTGGACTAGCGGCGAAACAGATACGCAGTATTTT,CASSYWTSGETDTQYF,TRBD2,.,TRBV6-5,TRBJ2-3
TGCAGCGTGGGTAGGGGGGGCAATGAGCAGTTCTTC,CSVGRGGNEQFF,.,.,TRBV29-1,TRBJ2-1
TGCGCCAGCAGCCAAATTCAGGGGGGCACCGGGGAGCTGTTTTTT,CASSQIQGGTGELFF,.,.,TRBV4-1,TRBJ2-2
TGTGCCAGCAGCCCGACCGGGGGGAACTATGGCTACACCTTC,CASSPTGGNYGYTF,.,.,TRBV7-9,TRBJ1-2
TGCGCCAGCAGCCAAGGAAAGGACAGGGATTATGGCTACACCTTC,CASSQGKDRDYGYTF,TRBD1,.,TRBV4-1,TRBJ1-2
TGTGCCAGCAGCTTAACAGGGGTAGAGACCCAGTACTTC,CASSLTGVETQYF,TRBD1,.,TRBV7-9,TRBJ2-5
TGCGCCAGCAGCCTCGGGACAGTCGGGGAGCTGTTTTTT,CASSLGTVGELFF,TRBD1,few,TRBV5-1,TRBJ2-2
TGCGCCAGCAGCCTCCCAGGGGGGAACACCGGGGAGCTGTTTTTT,CASSLPGGNTGELFF,TRBD1,.,TRBV5-1,TRBJ2-2
TGTGCCAGTAGTATAGATCAGGGGGCAAGCAATCAGCCCCAGCATTTT,CASSIDQGASNQPQHF,TRBD1,.,TRBV19,TRBJ1-5
TGCAGCGTTGAAGTTCCACTAGTCTCCTACAATGAGCAGTTCTTC,CSVEVPLVSYNEQFF,.,.,TRBV29-1,TRBJ2-1
TGCGCCAGCAGCCCCGGGGGAAGCGGGGGCAGCCAAGAGACCCAGTACTTC,CASSPGGSGGSQETQYF,TRBD2,.,TRBV5-1,TRBJ2-5
TGCGCCAGCAGCTTGGCGGCCGGCAGGGGGCGTTTCGGTGAAGCTTTCTTT,CASSLAAGRGRFGEAFF,TRBD1,.,TRBV5-1,TRBJ1-1
TGTGCCAGCAGCCCTAACAGGGACACTGAAGCTTTCTTT,CASSPNRDTEAFF,.,.,TRBV7-3,TRBJ1-1
TGTGCCAGCAGCCCCGGGACAGGGGTGGTGGAGACCCAGTACTTC,CASSPGTGVVETQYF,TRBD1,.,TRBV11-2,TRBJ2-5
TGTGCTAGTGGGGGGCCCTACACCGGGGAGCTGTTTTTT,CASGGPYTGELFF,.,.,TRBV12-5,TRBJ2-2
TGTGCCAGCAGAAGGGGTGACACCGGGGAGCTGTTTTTT,CASRRGDTGELFF,.,.,TRBV6-5,TRBJ2-2
TGTGCCAGCCTGAGGAGCTCTGGAAACACCATATATTTT,CASLRSSGNTIYF,.,.,TRBV7-9,TRBJ1-3
TGTGCTAGTGGTTTTGGGTCAGTACAGTACAATGAGCAGTTCTTC,CASGFGSVQYNEQFF,.,.,TRBV12-5,TRBJ2-1
TGCGCCAGCAGTGTAGCGGGAGGAGGGGATACGCAGTATTTT,CASSVAGGGDTQYF,TRBD2,.,TRBV10-1,TRBJ2-3
TGTGCCAGCAGGGAGGGGATAAGCACAGATACGCAGTATTTT,CASREGISTDTQYF,.,once,TRBV2,TRBJ2-3
TGTGCCAGCAGCGTAGTAGGGTATGGGGGGGACGAGCAGTACTTC,CASSVVGYGGDEQYF,TRBD2,once,TRBV9,TRBJ2-7
TGTGCCAGCAGCTTGGCCGGGACAGCCGAGCAGTACTTC,CASSLAGTAEQYF,TRBD1,.,TRBV5-4,TRBJ2-7
TGTGCCAGCAGCCCCGATCCAGGGGGACATACCGGGGAGCTGTTTTTT,CASSPDPGGHTGELFF,TRBD1,few,TRBV3-1/TRBV3-2,TRBJ2-2
TGTGCCAGCAGCGTAGGGGTAGCGGGTAACAATGAGCAGTTCTTC,CASSVGVAGNNEQFF,TRBD2,.,TRBV9,TRBJ2-1
TGTGCCAGCAGCCAAGAGGGGGGAGCTGCGAATCAGCCCCAGCATTTT,CASSQEGGAANQPQHF,.,.,TRBV4-2,TRBJ1-5
TGTGCCAGCAGTTACGGTGGGAGGGTACAGAATTCACCCCTCCACTTT,CASSYGGRVQNSPLHF,.,.,TRBV6-5,TRBJ1-6
TGTGCCAGCAGCATACGACAGTTTAACACCGGGGAGCTGTTTTTT,CASSIRQFNTGELFF,.,.,TRBV3-1/TRBV3-2,TRBJ2-2
TGTGCCAGCAGCCAAGGAGAGGGATTAAAGTTCTTC,CASSQGEGLKFF,.,.,TRBV3-1/TRBV3-2,TRBJ2-1
TGTGCCACCTACCCGCAGGGCGGTAAGAACCCTGGAAACACCATATATTTT,CATYPQGGKNPGNTIYF,.,.,TRBV5-4,TRBJ1-3
TGTGCCACCAGCAGACTTACAGGGAGTGCCAACGTCCTGACTTTC,CATSRLTGSANVLTF,.,.,TRBV15,TRBJ2-6
TGCGCCAGCAGCGAGGGACTAGCGGGAACTCAGAAGACCCAGTACTTC,CASSEGLAGTQKTQYF,TRBD2,.,TRBV5-1,TRBJ2-5
TGTGCCAGCAGCTCGTGGGCCAGGGGAACTGGAAACACCATATATTTT,CASSSWARGTGNTIYF,.,once,TRBV7-9,TRBJ1-3
TGTGCCAGCAGATCAGGGGGCGAAGGGGCAACTAATGAAAAACTGTTTTTT,CASRSGGEGATNEKLFF,TRBD1,.,TRBV9,TRBJ1-4
TGTGCCACGGGGCCCCCAGGGGGCACTGAAGCTTTCTTT,CATGPPGGTEAFF,TRBD1,.,TRBV10-3,TRBJ1-1
TGTGCCAGCAGTGAGGAGACAGGGAGCTCTGGAAACACCATATATTTT,CASSEETGSSGNTIYF,TRBD1,.,TRBV2,TRBJ1-3
TGTGCCAGCAGCAAATGGACAGGCGCCCTTAGCAATCAGCCCCAGCATTTT,CASSKWTGALSNQPQHF,.,.,TRBV21-1,TRBJ1-5
TGTGCCAGCAGCCTAGCGGGACCCCCATATGGCGAGCAGTACTTC,CASSLAGPPYGEQYF,TRBD2,.,TRBV7-3,TRBJ2-7
TGTGCCAGCAGCCCCTTGACAGGAATTAATGAAAAACTGTTTTTT,CASSPLTGINEKLFF,.,.,TRBV2,TRBJ1-4
TGTGCCAGCAGTTTGGGGACAGGGTTTAACATTCAGTACTTC,CASSLGTGFNIQYF,TRBD1,once,TRBV27,TRBJ2-4
TGTGCCAGCAGAGGGACATCGGATACGCAGTATTTT,CASRGTSDTQYF,.,.,TRBV28,TRBJ2-3
TGTGCCAGCAGCGTAGGAGGTCGAGGCGGGACTTACTACAATGAGCAGTTCTTC,CASSVGGRGGTYYNEQFF,.,.,TRBV9,TRBJ2-1
TGCAGCGTTCTAGGACAGGGAGGGGTCGGTAGCACAGATACGCAGTATTTT,CSVLGQGGVGSTDTQYF,.,.,TRBV29-1,TRBJ2-3
TGCGCCAGCAGCAGGACTAGCGGGAGTTTGGGCGGGGAGCTGTTTTTT,CASSRTSGSLGGELFF,TRBD2,.,TRBV5-1,TRBJ2-2
TGTGCCAGCAGTGTCGGGACAGGGGGCGCGAAAACTAACTATGGCTACACCTTC,CASSVGTGGAKTNYGYTF,TRBD1,.,TRBV27,TRBJ1-2
TGTGCCAGCACCCAGGGGACTAGCGTGAATGAGCAGTTCTTC,CASTQGTSVNEQFF,TRBD2,.,TRBV6-5,TRBJ2-1